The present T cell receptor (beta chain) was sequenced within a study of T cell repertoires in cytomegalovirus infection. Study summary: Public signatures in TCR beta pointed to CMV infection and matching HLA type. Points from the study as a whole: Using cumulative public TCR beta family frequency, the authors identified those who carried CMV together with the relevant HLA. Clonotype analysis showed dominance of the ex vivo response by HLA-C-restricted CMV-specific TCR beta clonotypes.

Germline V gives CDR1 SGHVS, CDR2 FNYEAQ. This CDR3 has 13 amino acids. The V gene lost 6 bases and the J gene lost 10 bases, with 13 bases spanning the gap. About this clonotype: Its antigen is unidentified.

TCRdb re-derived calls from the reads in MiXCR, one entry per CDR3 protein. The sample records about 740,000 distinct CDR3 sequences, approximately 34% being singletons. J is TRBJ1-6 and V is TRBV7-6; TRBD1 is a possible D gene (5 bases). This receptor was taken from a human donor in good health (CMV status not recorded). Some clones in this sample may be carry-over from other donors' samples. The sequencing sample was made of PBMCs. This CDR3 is CASRYSTDSPLHF. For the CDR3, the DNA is TGTGCCAGCAGGTACTCGACAGACTCACCCCTCCACTTT.